This T cell receptor beta chain was sequenced during a study of T cells in Graves' hyperthyroidism and ophthalmopathy. Study-wide context: Specimen type is peripheral blood, collected at initial diagnosis prior to any treatment. Study-level points and caveats: Patients with ophthalmopathy were separated from those with stable hyperthyroidism by a 13 V-J model.

This clonotype was seen repeatedly, ten times or more. Its matching antigen is unknown. In patients aged 18 to 65, hyperthyroidism was newly diagnosed, with duration under 2 months. Diagnosis rested on symptoms, serum thyroxine and TRAb, thyroid ultrasound, and orbital computed tomography. Germline CDR1 and CDR2: MNHEY and SVGEGT. This CDR3 has 13 residues. The ends were cut back, 7 bases at V and 3 bases at J, with 11 bases in the middle. RNA transcripts were the template for amplifying TCR beta CDR3 regions. During a first-round RT-PCR of the TCR CDR3, the HTBI primer set was used. TCRdb independently ran MiXCR on the multiplex PCR reads; one entry per CDR3 protein. This sample has 650,000 to 750,000 distinct CDR3 sequences, with roughly 15% found just once.

What was sequenced was blood. The chain couples TRBV6-2 or TRBV6-3 to TRBJ2-3, with D unresolved. The TCR originated in a woman younger than 35 with Graves' hyperthyroidism. CDR3 bases: TGTGCCAGCACCTTAAAGGAAACAGATACGCAGTATTTT. It is translated as CASTLKETDTQYF.